This T cell receptor (beta chain) was observed in a study of early T cells in non-severe SARS-CoV-2 infection. This CDR3 spans 15 amino acids. Germline CDR1 is MNHNS and CDR2 is SASEGT. Trimming took off 5 bases at V and 4 bases at J, with 16 bases between the two ends. This clonotype was seen a few times. The protocol attached unique molecular identifiers to individual cDNA molecules. TCRdb reprocessed the 5' RACE reads with MiXCR, giving one entry per CDR3 protein. The sample shows about 54,000 distinct CDR3 sequences, roughly 7.6% of them seen only once. This rearrangement joins TRBV6-1 to TRBJ2-3; D gene uncertain. The sample here was whole blood, taken at baseline. This receptor was taken from an adult who was a healthcare worker with PCR-confirmed SARS-CoV-2 infection or an uninfected control (not recorded which). The CDR3 loop is CASSRIVRDPDTQYF. CDR3 nucleotide sequence: TGTGCCAGCAGTAGAATCGTACGAGACCCAGATACGCAGTATTTT.